A selection of T cell receptor beta chains follows, all from one sample in a study of cytotoxic CD8 clonotypes in ibrutinib-treated CLL. Produced via immunoSEQ multiplex PCR; TCRdb's table is partial and in-frame only. The data hold roughly 130,000 clones, with around 93% observed a single time. The sample in question was PBMCs, obtained after 12 months of ibrutinib treatment. The receptors here all came from a human donor with chronic lymphocytic leukemia. Each CDR3 is given with its conserved first and last residue.

j_call: TRBJ2-1; v_call: TRBV19; cdr3_aa: CASSGTRGTEQFF
j_call: TRBJ1-1; v_call: TRBV11-3; cdr3_aa: CASSLAQNTEAFF
j_call: TRBJ2-7; v_call: TRBV27; cdr3_aa: CASSSAYEQYF
j_call: TRBJ1-5; v_call: TRBV9; cdr3_aa: CASSVGQSNQPQHF
j_call: TRBJ2-2; v_call: TRBV27; cdr3_aa: CASSLSGLVTFGELFF
j_call: TRBJ2-7; v_call: TRBV6-5; cdr3_aa: CASSYSLAGGHEQYF
j_call: TRBJ2-7; v_call: TRBV11-2; cdr3_aa: CASSLGGSYEQYF
j_call: TRBJ1-5; v_call: TRBV18; cdr3_aa: CASTGQGGQPQHF
j_call: TRBJ2-2; v_call: TRBV5-8; cdr3_aa: CASSWNLNTGELFF
j_call: TRBJ2-7; v_call: TRBV6-5; cdr3_aa: CASSYLVGSGEQYF
j_call: TRBJ2-3; v_call: TRBV19; cdr3_aa: CASSIGLATSDTQYF
j_call: TRBJ1-5; v_call: TRBV28; cdr3_aa: CASSWGVGQPQHF
j_call: TRBJ1-1; v_call: TRBV4-1; cdr3_aa: CASSQEGQPNTEAFF
j_call: TRBJ2-7; v_call: TRBV7-8; cdr3_aa: CASSFPGQGIYEQYF
j_call: TRBJ2-7; v_call: TRBV2; cdr3_aa: CASSDYEQYF
j_call: TRBJ2-5; v_call: TRBV29-1; cdr3_aa: CSAAMTGNLIETQYF
j_call: TRBJ1-2; v_call: TRBV5-1; cdr3_aa: CASNDREGYGYTF
j_call: TRBJ2-5; v_call: TRBV7-3; cdr3_aa: CASSPDFGGRGETQYF
j_call: TRBJ2-1; v_call: TRBV7-9; cdr3_aa: CASSLAAGVSNEQFF
j_call: TRBJ1-2; v_call: TRBV27; cdr3_aa: CASSPTPGLYYGYTF
j_call: TRBJ2-1; v_call: TRBV28; cdr3_aa: CASSLEAQGREQFF
j_call: TRBJ2-3; v_call: TRBV7-2; cdr3_aa: CASSLGGLLTDTQYF
j_call: TRBJ2-1; v_call: TRBV30; cdr3_aa: CAGGQFYNEQFF
j_call: TRBJ2-5; v_call: TRBV5-1; cdr3_aa: CASIPGPSAWETQYF
j_call: TRBJ2-3; v_call: TRBV5-1; cdr3_aa: CASSLGLDTDTQYF
j_call: TRBJ1-3; v_call: TRBV28; cdr3_aa: CASSTPWGPGNTIYF
j_call: TRBJ2-2; v_call: TRBV14; cdr3_aa: CASSRFGNTGELFF
j_call: TRBJ2-7; v_call: TRBV28; cdr3_aa: CASRSSHPKMYSYEQYF
j_call: TRBJ1-2; v_call: TRBV7-8; cdr3_aa: CASSLGGLRTLDGYTF
j_call: TRBJ2-6; v_call: TRBV30; cdr3_aa: CAWKVSGANVLTF
j_call: TRBJ2-1; v_call: TRBV4-3; cdr3_aa: CASSQLGGTSTYNEQFF
j_call: TRBJ2-7; v_call: TRBV4-3; cdr3_aa: CASSPHTGSAGNEQYF
j_call: TRBJ2-7; v_call: TRBV15; cdr3_aa: CATSRVGLAGTYEQYF
j_call: TRBJ2-5; v_call: TRBV23-1; cdr3_aa: CARGQSISGSQGETQYF
j_call: TRBJ1-5; v_call: TRBV9; cdr3_aa: CASSAWDRTSEPQHF
j_call: TRBJ1-5; v_call: TRBV9; cdr3_aa: CASSVAPSGIQPQHF
j_call: TRBJ2-7; v_call: TRBV28; cdr3_aa: CASSSPGLYSYEQYF
j_call: TRBJ2-1; v_call: TRBV29-1; cdr3_aa: CSGAGNSYNEQFF
j_call: TRBJ1-4; v_call: TRBV15; cdr3_aa: CATSSEEGGEKLFF
j_call: TRBJ2-1; v_call: TRBV27; cdr3_aa: CASIELAGGDNEQFF
j_call: TRBJ1-1; v_call: TRBV7-2; cdr3_aa: CASSVGGATNTEAFF
j_call: TRBJ1-5; v_call: TRBV6-5; cdr3_aa: CASSTGQLNQPQHF
j_call: TRBJ2-7; v_call: TRBV19; cdr3_aa: CASSIVAGYYEQYF
j_call: TRBJ2-1; v_call: TRBV7-9; cdr3_aa: CASSLTGEQFF
j_call: TRBJ2-1; v_call: TRBV27; cdr3_aa: CASSFKTNAEQFF
j_call: TRBJ1-3; v_call: TRBV10-1; cdr3_aa: CASSEPVGEAVSGNTIYF
j_call: TRBJ2-2; v_call: TRBV9; cdr3_aa: CASSVTGNTGELFF
j_call: TRBJ2-1; v_call: TRBV30; cdr3_aa: CAGGQFYNGQFF
j_call: TRBJ1-5; v_call: TRBV18; cdr3_aa: CASSPPGTAVYQPQHF
j_call: TRBJ1-2; v_call: TRBV9; cdr3_aa: CASSPPGGGYGYTF
j_call: TRBJ2-7; v_call: TRBV27; cdr3_aa: CASSPGTSGPTYEQYF
j_call: TRBJ2-1; v_call: TRBV7-2; cdr3_aa: CASGVRHGRAGNEQFF
j_call: TRBJ2-3; v_call: TRBV27; cdr3_aa: CASSPIKRLAGVDTQYF
j_call: TRBJ2-3; v_call: TRBV12-5; cdr3_aa: CASGDGTTSTDTQYF
j_call: TRBJ2-5; v_call: TRBV30; cdr3_aa: CAWKASRETQYF
j_call: TRBJ2-1; v_call: TRBV27; cdr3_aa: CASSRPSGSSYNEQFF
j_call: TRBJ2-1; v_call: TRBV19; cdr3_aa: CASSATEYRPYYEQFF
j_call: TRBJ2-7; v_call: TRBV28; cdr3_aa: CASSLPSGTNHEQYF
j_call: TRBJ2-1; v_call: TRBV5-1; cdr3_aa: CASSETSPDLGEQFF
j_call: TRBJ2-5; v_call: TRBV28; cdr3_aa: CASSPLEAQETQYF